The 14 T cell receptor beta chains below all came from one sample that was sequenced in a study of blood T cell repertoires in COVID-19. TCRdb keeps only in-frame clones here, not all; method: immunoSEQ multiplex PCR. Of some 160,000 clones listed, more than 75% are singletons. Source material: peripheral blood. All receptors derive from a woman older than 75 with COVID-19, enrolled during active disease.

The DNA for the CDR3 is TGTGCCAGCAGCTTGGTTGCAGGGGGCTTTTACGAGCAGTACTTC. Translating gives CASSLVAGGFYEQYF. The chain has TRBV5-6 and TRBJ2-7, with 8 bases aligning to TRBD1. Unmatched junction bases numbered 6, after V lost 0 bases and J lost 4 bases. CDR1 is SGHDT, CDR2 YYEEEE, per germline. The CDR3 consists of 15 residues.

This sequence joins TRBV5-1 and TRBJ1-6, with 9 positions matching TRBD1. From germline, CDR1 is SGHRS and CDR2 YFSETQ. Unmatched junction bases numbered 9, after V lost 0 bases and J lost 8 bases. The CDR3 sequence is 17 residues long. CDR3 DNA: TGCGCCAGCAGCTTGGTCGGGACAGGGTTAATATATTCACCCCTCCACTTT. Translated, it gives CASSLVGTGLIYSPLHF.

J is TRBJ2-1 and V is TRBV19, with 11 bases that match TRBD2. The V gene's germline CDR1 is LNHDA and CDR2 SQIVND (reference sequence). Trimming removed 5 bases from V and 5 bases from J; junction bases left unmatched: 8. The CDR3 has 16 amino acids. CDR3 region: CASSSLGTSGNNEQFF. In nucleotides, the CDR3 is TGTGCCAGTAGTTCCCTTGGGACTAGCGGAAACAATGAGCAGTTCTTC.

The V gene is TRBV28, the J gene TRBJ1-1, with a weak D call TRBD1 (5 bases). CDR1 and CDR2 from the germline V gene are MDHEN and SYDVKM. V dropped 7 bases and J dropped 6 bases, with 12 bases sitting between them. CDR3 size: 12 residues. Here the CDR3 DNA reads TGTGCCAGCATTCGTCAGGGTGCTGAAGCTTTCTTT. It is translated as CASIRQGAEAFF.

The rearrangement uses TRBV7-2 and TRBJ2-5; 8 bases line up with TRBD2. V gave up 4 bases and J gave up 2 bases; unmatched junction bases: 6. Per germline, CDR1 SGHTA and CDR2 FQGNSA. There are 15 residues in the CDR3. The CDR3 spells CASSSTGTSQETQYF. Written as DNA, the CDR3 is TGTGCCAGCAGCTCTACCGGGACTAGTCAAGAGACCCAGTACTTC.

A remark on this clone: The junction differs from germline at one of its ends, possibly a read error. The chain employs TRBV5-5 and TRBJ2-7, with TRBD1 identical over 9 bases. The CDR3 sequence is 15 residues long. Germline lookup yields CDR1 SGHKS and CDR2 YYEKEE (reference sequence). The CDR3 bases are TGTGCCAGCAGCTTGGACAGGGGGCGCTCCCACGAGCAGTACTTC. Amino acid sequence: CASSLDRGRSHEQYF. Variable domain in full (rest from reference TRBV5-5 and TRBJ2-7): DAGVTQSPTHLIKTRGQQVTLRCSPISGHKSVSWYQQVLGQGPQFIFQYYEKEERGRGNFPDRFSARQFPNYSSELNVNALLLGDSALYLCASSLDRGRSHEQYFGPGTRLTVT.

The chain employs TRBV28 and TRBJ2-6; D perhaps matches TRBD2 (6 bases). The V gene's germline CDR1 is MDHEN and CDR2 SYDVKM. The CDR3 is 16 amino acids. V was clipped by 4 bases and J by 0 bases, with 10 bases between them. The CDR3 sequence is CASSSGGSSGANVLTF. The CDR3 nucleotides read TGTGCCAGCAGTTCCGGGGGTAGCTCTGGGGCCAACGTCCTGACTTTC.

J is TRBJ1-1 and V is TRBV12-3 or TRBV12-4; D is undetermined. V was cut by 6 bases and J by 6 bases, with 11 bases left in between. This CDR3 is 12 amino acids long. CDR3 residues: CASRPPGAEAFF. In nucleotides, the CDR3 is TGTGCCAGCAGGCCCCCCGGGGCTGAAGCTTTCTTT.

The chain combines TRBV28 with TRBJ2-7; 7 bases match TRBD2. The CDR3 contains 15 residues. Trimming took 5 bases from V and 2 from J; bases not matched to a gene: 9. The germline CDR1 and CDR2 sequences are MDHEN and SYDVKM. DNA for the CDR3: TGTGCCAGCAGTGCCGGCGGGGGTCCCACCTACGAGCAGTACTTC. As protein: CASSAGGGPTYEQYF.

In its sample, this clone was seen once. The chain recombines TRBV5-1 with TRBJ1-5; 9 bases fit TRBD1. The V gene's germline CDR1 is SGHRS and CDR2 YFSETQ. Trimming removed 1 base from V and 4 bases from J; junction bases left unmatched: 3. The CDR3 runs to 15 residues. Here the CDR3 DNA reads TGCGCCAGCAGCTTGACAGGGGGCTTGAATCAGCCCCAGCATTTT. Translated, it gives CASSLTGGLNQPQHF. Full variable domain (rest looked up from reference TRBV5-1 and TRBJ1-5): KAGVTQTPRYLIKTRGQQVTLSCSPISGHRSVSWYQQTPGQGLQFLFEYFSETQRNKGNFPGRFSGRQFSNSRSEMNVSTLELGDSALYLCASSLTGGLNQPQHFGDGTRLSIL.

The V gene is TRBV19, the J gene TRBJ2-3, with TRBD2 identical over 7 bases. Germline V CDR1 and CDR2: LNHDA, SQIVND (reference sequence). V was pared by 3 bases and J by 2 bases, with 14 bases of the junction left unmatched. The CDR3 sequence is 18 residues long. CDR3 DNA: TGTGCCAGTAGTATTAGATCGGCTAGCGGAGCTAACACAGATACGCAGTATTTT. The encoded protein is CASSIRSASGANTDTQYF.

This clone is a singleton in its sample. This rearrangement joins TRBV27 to TRBJ2-7; TRBD1 agrees at 7 bases. The CDR3 loop spans 15 amino acids. Trimming cost V 5 bases and J 3 bases; bases outside gene matches: 10. CDR1 is MNHEY and CDR2 is SMNVEV in the germline V gene (reference sequence). The CDR3 DNA follows: TGTGCCAGCAGTCTTGGACAGGTCCCGGGCTACGAGCAGTACTTC. Protein: CASSLGQVPGYEQYF.

CDR3 protein: CASSLGRRGVGDEQYF. The CDR3 DNA reads as TGTGCCAGCAGCTTGGGTCGCAGGGGAGTTGGCGACGAGCAGTACTTC. The V gene is TRBV5-4, the J gene TRBJ2-7; possibly TRBD1 for D (6 bases). V dropped 0 bases and J dropped 5 bases, with 18 bases sitting between them. CDR3 length: 16 amino acids. The germline V gene encodes CDR1 SGHNT and CDR2 YYREEE (reference sequence).

V is TRBV18 and J is TRBJ2-2; a weak D match, TRBD1 (6 bases). The germline CDR1 and CDR2 sequences are KGHSH and LQKENI. The CDR3 runs to 16 residues. V was trimmed by 3 bases and J by 7 bases, leaving 18 bases between them. DNA of the CDR3: TGTGCCAGCTCACCGGATATTACAGGGATTGGCGGGGAGCTGTTTTTT. This gives the protein CASSPDITGIGGELFF.